The rows below give T cell receptor beta chains drawn from one sample of a study of shared clonotypes between healthy human individuals. Profiled with immunoSEQ multiplex PCR; TCRdb holds only in-frame clones, not every one. Of some 900,000 clones detected, 60% to 85% appear once; the ten largest clones hold around 1.4%. The specimen sequenced was memory CD4+ T cells sorted from blood. These TCRs come from a man younger than 30 in good health. The CDR3 runs from the conserved cysteine through the conserved F or W. Each record gives: D gene, clone size, J gene, V gene, CDR3 protein, CDR3 DNA. The D gene is left open where the match is weak. Expanded clones are given a class, and other clones once, few, many or no size at all.

- - TRBJ2-7 TRBV7-9 CASSADASYEQYF TGTGCCAGCAGCGCGGACGCCTCCTACGAGCAGTACTTC
- - TRBJ1-1 TRBV6-5 CASSYGSPGTEAFF TGTGCCAGCAGTTACGGCTCTCCGGGGACTGAAGCTTTCTTT
- - TRBJ1-6 TRBV7-6 CASSLTRAGNSPLHF TGTGCCAGCAGTTTGACCCGGGCCGGAAATTCACCCCTCCACTTT
- few TRBJ1-2 TRBV2 CASSEQIYGYTF TGTGCCAGCAGTGAACAGATCTATGGCTACACCTTC
- - TRBJ2-6 TRBV11-1 CASSPSRFTSGANVLTF TGTGCCAGCAGCCCGTCACGATTTACCTCTGGGGCCAACGTCCTGACTTTC
- - TRBJ1-4 TRBV2 CASRPGTVAGEKLFF TGTGCCAGCAGACCCGGGACTGTTGCTGGTGAAAAACTGTTTTTT
- - TRBJ2-2 TRBV7-2 CASSLRRIENTNTGELFF TGTGCCAGCAGCTTACGGAGGATCGAAAATACCAACACCGGGGAGCTGTTTTTT
TRBD1 - TRBJ2-1 TRBV7-9 CASSDTGSTGDYNEQFF TGTGCCAGCAGCGACACCGGGTCGACAGGGGACTACAATGAGCAGTTCTTC
- few TRBJ2-1 TRBV13 CASSLRPSGYNEQFF TGTGCCAGCAGCTTACGGCCCAGCGGATACAATGAGCAGTTCTTC
TRBD1 few TRBJ1-6 TRBV11-2 CASSSGQGVSPLHF TGTGCCAGCAGCTCCGGACAGGGGGTCTCACCCCTCCACTTT
- - TRBJ1-2 TRBV30 CAWRFRGSNWGNYGYTF TGTGCCTGGCGGTTTCGGGGTTCCAATTGGGGTAACTATGGCTACACCTTC
- - TRBJ1-1 TRBV25-1 CASTGRMNTEAFF TGTGCCAGCACCGGTAGAATGAACACTGAAGCTTTCTTT
TRBD2 - TRBJ2-3 TRBV10-3 CAISGGLAGTDTQYF TGTGCCATCAGTGGGGGACTAGCGGGAACAGATACGCAGTATTTT
TRBD2 - TRBJ2-2 TRBV27 CASSRRTSGSGDTGELFF TGTGCCAGCAGTAGGAGGACTAGCGGGAGTGGGGACACCGGGGAGCTGTTTTTT
TRBD2 once TRBJ2-1 TRBV5-4 CASSQTSGGYNEQFF TGTGCCAGTTCTCAAACTAGCGGGGGCTACAATGAGCAGTTCTTC
- - TRBJ1-5 TRBV6-1 CASGLAGRPQPQHF TGTGCCAGCGGTCTGGCAGGCCGGCCTCAGCCCCAGCATTTT
TRBD2 - TRBJ2-3 TRBV4-1 CASSQGGSGGTDTQYF TGCGCCAGCAGCCAAGGGGGTAGCGGGGGCACAGATACGCAGTATTTT
- - TRBJ2-3 TRBV25-1 CASSERPRGNTQYF TGTGCCAGCAGTGAAAGGCCCCGAGGTAATACGCAGTATTTT
TRBD1 - TRBJ1-3 TRBV4-3 CASSPDGQGGNTIYF TGCGCCAGCAGCCCCGACGGACAGGGTGGAAACACCATATATTTT
- - TRBJ2-7 TRBV11-2 CASSPLQGRREQYF TGTGCCAGCAGCCCCCTTCAGGGTCGCCGGGAGCAGTACTTC
- - TRBJ1-3 TRBV7-8 CASSFSRNTIYF TGTGCCAGCAGCTTTTCCCGAAACACCATATATTTT
TRBD2 - TRBJ2-1 TRBV7-2 CASSLWGLAGGGEQFF TGTGCCAGCAGCCTATGGGGACTAGCGGGAGGGGGTGAGCAGTTCTTC
- - TRBJ1-4 TRBV28 CASRGTTVTPRKLFF TGTGCCAGCCGGGGAACAACAGTGACGCCGAGAAAACTGTTTTTT
- - TRBJ2-3 TRBV30 CAWSGRDTQYF TGTGCCTGGAGTGGAAGAGATACGCAGTATTTT
- - TRBJ1-6 TRBV6-1 CASSEVSNSPLHF TGTGCCAGCAGTGAAGTTTCCAATTCACCCCTCCACTTT
TRBD2 - TRBJ2-1 TRBV19 CASSMGFTSGRANEQFF TGTGCCAGTAGTATGGGATTCACTAGCGGGAGGGCCAATGAGCAGTTCTTC
TRBD2 - TRBJ2-1 TRBV7-9 CASSYTRTSGRAGYNEQFF TGTGCCAGCAGCTACACACGGACTAGCGGGAGGGCCGGCTACAATGAGCAGTTCTTC
- - TRBJ1-4 TRBV18 CASSPQGRSEKLFF TGTGCCAGCTCACCACAGGGGCGCAGTGAAAAACTGTTTTTT
- - TRBJ1-6 TRBV5-4 CASSLGRQLNSPLHF TGTGCCAGCAGCTTGGGACGGCAACTAAATTCACCCCTCCACTTT
- - TRBJ1-6 TRBV5-1 CASSLVLRGDNSPLHF TGCGCCAGCAGCTTGGTTCTTAGGGGGGATAATTCACCCCTCCACTTT
- - TRBJ1-1 TRBV11-1 CASRKDTNTEAFF TGTGCCAGCAGGAAAGATACGAACACTGAAGCTTTCTTT
TRBD1 many TRBJ2-3 TRBV7-9 CASSLGQGKADTQYF TGTGCCAGCAGCTTGGGACAGGGGAAGGCAGATACGCAGTATTTT
- - TRBJ2-1 TRBV7-7 CASSLGGGSNEQFF TGTGCTAGCAGCTTAGGGGGGGGTTCCAATGAGCAGTTCTTC
TRBD1 - TRBJ2-7 TRBV29-1 CSVRLGTGGNEQYF TGCAGCGTTAGATTGGGGACAGGAGGAAACGAGCAGTACTTC
TRBD2 - TRBJ2-5 TRBV2 CASSELASGGAVYF TGTGCCAGCAGTGAATTGGCTAGCGGGGGGGCCGTGTACTTC
TRBD1 - TRBJ2-7 TRBV5-6 CASSFPGGTYEQYF TGTGCCAGCAGCTTTCCAGGGGGCACGTACGAGCAGTACTTC
- few TRBJ2-3 TRBV28 CASSGAVTDTQYF TGTGCCAGCAGTGGAGCGGTCACAGATACGCAGTATTTT
TRBD2 few TRBJ2-2 TRBV11-3 CASSLTGLAGGHLDTGELFF TGTGCCAGCAGCCTGACCGGACTAGCGGGAGGGCATCTGGACACCGGGGAGCTGTTTTTT
TRBD1 few TRBJ1-1 TRBV11-2 CASSPQGMNTEAFF TGTGCCAGCAGCCCACAGGGGATGAACACTGAAGCTTTCTTT
- - TRBJ2-5 TRBV30 CAWSVGQIQETQYF TGTGCCTGGAGTGTCGGGCAGATCCAAGAGACCCAGTACTTC
- - TRBJ2-2 TRBV19 CASSKGVNTGELFF TGTGCCAGTAGTAAAGGTGTGAACACCGGGGAGCTGTTTTTT
TRBD1 few TRBJ1-5 TRBV28 CASSLTGVHQPQHF TGTGCCAGCAGCTTGACAGGGGTCCATCAGCCCCAGCATTTT
- few TRBJ2-7 TRBV7-2 CASSLGPIAYEQYF TGTGCCAGCAGCTTGGGACCCATCGCCTACGAGCAGTACTTC
TRBD1 few TRBJ2-7 TRBV18 CASSPKDRAGTYEQYF TGTGCCAGCTCACCAAAGGACAGGGCCGGTACCTACGAGCAGTACTTC
- many TRBJ2-3 TRBV5-1 CASSLAQGRDTQYF TGCGCCAGCAGCTTGGCCCAGGGTCGGGATACGCAGTATTTT
- - TRBJ2-4 TRBV11-2 CASSSLDSSLAKNIQYF TGTGCCAGCAGCTCCCTGGACAGCAGCCTAGCCAAAAACATTCAGTACTTC
- - TRBJ2-7 TRBV30 CAWSVTGSEQYF TGTGCCTGGAGTGTAACAGGTTCCGAGCAGTACTTC
- - TRBJ2-1 TRBV19 CASRGRGVNEQFF TGTGCCAGTAGGGGGCGCGGGGTTAATGAGCAGTTCTTC
- - TRBJ1-2 TRBV7-9 CASSRTHFYGYTF TGTGCCAGCAGCAGGACTCACTTCTATGGCTACACCTTC
- - TRBJ1-1 TRBV21-1 CASSPRQGDTEAFF TGTGCCAGCAGCCCCCGACAGGGGGACACTGAAGCTTTCTTT
TRBD2 - TRBJ2-7 TRBV18 CASSRPSGSYEQYF TGTGCCAGCTCACGGCCTAGCGGGTCCTACGAGCAGTACTTC